Listed below are T cell receptor beta chains from one sample, sequenced in a study of T cells in Graves' hyperthyroidism and ophthalmopathy. TCRdb reanalysed the multiplex PCR reads using MiXCR and keeps one entry per CDR3 protein. This table holds hundreds of thousands of distinct CDR3 sequences, around 15% found once. The sample consisted of blood. These receptors all come from a woman aged 40-49 years with Graves' hyperthyroidism. Both conserved end residues are part of each CDR3. The order of the fields is V gene, J gene, clone size, D gene, CDR3 protein, CDR3 DNA. D genes are given only for firm matches. Some rows mark clone size as missing; the rest say once, few, many or name a class of expanded clone.

TRBV4-1	TRBJ1-1	few	TRBD1	CASSLNSGGGNTEAFF	TGCGCCAGCAGCCTTAATTCAGGGGGTGGAAACACTGAAGCTTTCTTT
TRBV24-1	TRBJ2-1	many	.	CATSDPTGNSYNEQFF	TGTGCCACCAGTGATCCGACAGGCAACTCCTACAATGAGCAGTTCTTC
TRBV7-3	TRBJ2-3	many	.	CASSLTGGLTDTQYF	TGTGCCAGCAGCTTAACAGGGGGGCTCACAGATACGCAGTATTTT
TRBV20-1	TRBJ2-5	many	TRBD2	CSVLAGGPETQYF	TGCAGTGTTTTAGCGGGAGGGCCGGAGACCCAGTACTTC
TRBV12-3/TRBV12-4	TRBJ2-7	many	TRBD1	CASRAGTGGGYEQYF	TGTGCCAGCAGAGCCGGGACAGGGGGAGGGTACGAGCAGTACTTC
TRBV29-1	TRBJ2-1	many	.	CSVDDRNRYNEQFF	TGCAGCGTAGACGACAGGAATCGCTACAATGAGCAGTTCTTC
TRBV19	TRBJ2-5	few	.	CASSISLLYQETQYF	TGTGCCAGTAGTATTTCACTCCTGTACCAAGAGACCCAGTACTTC
TRBV3-1	TRBJ2-7	.	.	CASSQYRQPILDGYEQYF	TGTGCCAGCAGCCAATACCGGCAGCCCATCTTAGACGGTTACGAGCAGTACTTC
TRBV15	TRBJ2-2	.	TRBD1	CATSRGTGANTGELFF	TGTGCCACCAGCAGAGGAACAGGGGCAAACACCGGGGAGCTGTTTTTT
TRBV10-2	TRBJ1-6	.	TRBD1	CASSDQGGKGSPLHF	TGCGCCAGCAGTGACCAGGGGGGTAAGGGTTCACCCCTCCACTTT
TRBV5-1	TRBJ2-5	.	TRBD1	CASSLLTGGQETQYF	TGCGCCAGCAGCTTGCTGACAGGGGGCCAAGAGACCCAGTACTTC
TRBV5-1	TRBJ2-7	many	.	CASSPAGTGNYEQYF	TGCGCCAGCAGCCCTGCGGGCACGGGGAACTACGAGCAGTACTTC
TRBV28	TRBJ1-1	many	.	CASSLAGTRGTEAFF	TGTGCCAGCAGTTTGGCAGGGACTAGAGGCACTGAAGCTTTCTTT
TRBV30	TRBJ2-1	many	.	CAWSTLGAGGEQFF	TGTGCCTGGAGTACCCTAGGGGCGGGTGGTGAGCAGTTCTTC
TRBV11-3	TRBJ2-7	few	TRBD1	CASSLGGQEIYEQYF	TGTGCCAGCAGCCTGGGGGGACAGGAGATTTACGAGCAGTACTTC
TRBV7-8	TRBJ2-3	many	.	CASSHPPADTQYF	TGTGCCAGCAGCCATCCCCCGGCAGATACGCAGTATTTT
TRBV11-2	TRBJ2-3	many	.	CASSLGLPLTDTQYF	TGTGCCAGCAGCTTGGGACTCCCCCTCACAGATACGCAGTATTTT
TRBV15	TRBJ2-1	many	.	CATSRAPGNEQFF	TGTGCCACCAGCAGAGCGCCAGGGAATGAGCAGTTCTTC
TRBV7-9	TRBJ2-7	many	.	CASSPVGSSSYEQYF	TGTGCCAGCAGCCCGGTTGGGTCGAGCTCCTACGAGCAGTACTTC
TRBV29-1	TRBJ1-1	many	TRBD1	CSAHPPGQGKAFF	TGCAGCGCCCACCCACCGGGACAGGGAAAAGCTTTCTTT
TRBV7-6	TRBJ1-6	many	.	CASSYPPRPSSYNSPLHF	TGTGCCAGCAGTTACCCCCCAAGGCCCAGCTCCTATAATTCACCCCTCCACTTT
TRBV5-1	TRBJ2-2	many	TRBD2	CASRRLAGLGGELFF	TGCGCCAGCAGACGACTAGCGGGATTGGGCGGGGAGCTGTTTTTT
TRBV19	TRBJ1-2	few	TRBD1	CASRDPQGGHYGYTF	TGTGCCAGTAGGGATCCCCAGGGGGGTCACTATGGCTACACCTTC
TRBV5-1	TRBJ2-5	.	.	CASSLAGSWGGETQYF	TGCGCCAGCAGCTTGGCAGGTAGCTGGGGAGGAGAGACCCAGTACTTC
TRBV7-2	TRBJ2-7	.	.	CASSLEGGAEQYF	TGTGCCAGCAGCTTAGAAGGGGGGGCCGAGCAGTACTTC
TRBV6-1	TRBJ1-2	many	TRBD1	CASSSRGPTGGAGGYTF	TGTGCCAGCAGTTCCCGCGGCCCAACAGGGGGCGCGGGTGGCTACACCTTC
TRBV3-1	TRBJ1-2	many	.	CASSQAGRNYGYTF	TGTGCCAGCAGCCAAGCCGGCCGGAACTATGGCTACACCTTC
TRBV10-3	TRBJ2-3	few	TRBD1	CAISETGTGLTDTQYF	TGTGCCATCAGTGAGACCGGGACAGGGCTCACAGATACGCAGTATTTT
TRBV12-3/TRBV12-4	TRBJ1-3	.	.	CASSLRRTGNTIYF	TGTGCCAGCAGTTTACGGCGAACTGGAAACACCATATATTTT
TRBV2	TRBJ2-6	many	.	CASSIPGSSGANVLTF	TGTGCCAGCAGTATCCCAGGGAGCTCTGGGGCCAACGTCCTGACTTTC
TRBV29-1	TRBJ1-1	.	.	CSVGGDSMWGLNTEAFF	TGCAGCGTTGGGGGCGATTCTATGTGGGGTTTGAACACTGAAGCTTTCTTT
TRBV6-2/TRBV6-3	TRBJ2-1	few	TRBD2	CASSIPAAGAEQFF	TGTGCCAGCAGCATCCCAGCAGCGGGAGCTGAGCAGTTCTTC
TRBV5-1	TRBJ2-3	many	.	CASSWDAPRGTDTQYF	TGCGCCAGCAGCTGGGACGCACCTCGAGGCACAGATACGCAGTATTTT
TRBV27	TRBJ1-5	.	.	CASSLGFGNQPQHF	TGTGCCAGCAGTTTAGGGTTCGGGAATCAGCCCCAGCATTTT
TRBV28	TRBJ2-7	many	TRBD1	CASSLWNKFGTGPYEQYF	TGTGCCAGCAGTTTATGGAATAAGTTCGGGACAGGTCCCTACGAGCAGTACTTC
TRBV30	TRBJ1-1	many	.	CAWNFGTENTEAFF	TGTGCCTGGAATTTTGGAACAGAGAACACTGAAGCTTTCTTT
TRBV28	TRBJ2-3	many	TRBD2	CASSRSGASTDTQYF	TGTGCCAGCAGTCGTAGCGGGGCGAGCACAGATACGCAGTATTTT
TRBV15	TRBJ1-2	few	.	CATSRDRTVKYGYTF	TGTGCCACCAGCAGAGATCGGACAGTAAAATATGGCTACACCTTC
TRBV10-3	TRBJ1-4	few	.	CATSDSTNEKLFF	TGTGCCACATCCGACAGCACTAATGAAAAACTGTTTTTT
TRBV3-1	TRBJ2-7	.	TRBD2	CASSQDRSGLLYEQYF	TGTGCCAGCAGCCAAGATCGTAGCGGGTTACTCTACGAGCAGTACTTC
TRBV10-3	TRBJ2-5	.	.	CAIRPQGKETQYF	TGTGCCATCAGGCCACAGGGAAAAGAGACCCAGTACTTC
TRBV12-3/TRBV12-4	TRBJ2-4	many	.	CASSLNPQAKNIQYF	TGTGCCAGCAGTCTAAACCCCCAAGCCAAAAACATTCAGTACTTC
TRBV6-5	TRBJ1-3	many	TRBD1	CASSYDRGRNTIYF	TGTGCCAGCAGTTACGACAGGGGCCGAAACACCATATATTTT
TRBV28	TRBJ2-5	many	.	CASSFLSTKETQYF	TGTGCCAGCAGTTTTCTTTCTACTAAAGAGACCCAGTACTTC
TRBV28	TRBJ2-1	many	.	CASSLVGTPVNNEQFF	TGTGCCAGCAGTTTAGTGGGGACCCCGGTAAACAATGAGCAGTTCTTC
TRBV7-9	TRBJ2-1	many	TRBD2	CASSPVRVLAGFEQFF	TGTGCCAGCAGCCCCGTAAGGGTTCTAGCGGGTTTTGAGCAGTTCTTC
TRBV20-1	TRBJ2-2	many	TRBD2	CSARDFLAGMNTGELFF	TGCAGTGCTAGAGATTTCCTAGCGGGGATGAACACCGGGGAGCTGTTTTTT
TRBV2	TRBJ2-1	many	TRBD2	CASSDLAGGPYNEQFF	TGTGCCAGCAGTGATTTGGCGGGAGGTCCCTACAATGAGCAGTTCTTC
TRBV6-5	TRBJ2-1	.	.	CASSLDGSYEQFF	TGTGCCAGCAGTTTAGACGGCTCCTACGAGCAGTTCTTC
TRBV12-3/TRBV12-4	TRBJ2-7	many	TRBD1	CASSTRDRGIYEQYF	TGTGCCAGCAGTACGAGGGACAGGGGCATCTACGAGCAGTACTTC